These 29 T cell receptor beta chains were all obtained from the same sample, sequenced in a study of cytomegalovirus exposure and HLA in healthy donors. Primers: 60 Vbeta forward and 13 Jbeta reverse. TCRdb keeps only in-frame clones here, not all; method: immunoSEQ multiplex PCR. The table shows about 160,000 clones, with 70% to 90% occurring only once. Sequencing was done on a sample of PBMCs. The receptors were gathered from a woman in her twenties or thirties in good health and CMV-seronegative.

The rearrangement joins TRBV18 to TRBJ2-5; 11 bases are a match to TRBD2. The better agreement between TRBJ2-7 and the DNA end casts doubt on the J call. CDR1 and CDR2 from the germline V gene are KGHSH and LQKENI. CDR3 length: 16 residues. The CDR3 DNA sequence: TGTGCCAGCTCACCAATGCTAGCGGGGGGAAATTACGAGCAGTACTTC. Protein sequence: CASSPMLAGGNYEQYF.

The J gene is TRBJ2-3, the V gene TRBV6-1; tentative D call: TRBD2 (6 bases). This CDR3 spans 14 amino acids. V shed 4 bases and J shed 1 base, with 9 bases lying between them. Germline-derived CDR1 and CDR2 are MNHNS and SASEGT. The DNA for the CDR3 is TGTGCCAGCAGTGCCAGGGAGGGCACAGATACGCAGTATTTT. This sequence encodes CASSAREGTDTQYF.

The rearrangement uses TRBV7-2 and TRBJ2-5, with D unclear. Germline assignment: CDR1 SGHTA and CDR2 FQGNSA. The CDR3 loop spans 14 amino acids. V lost 5 bases and J lost 7, with 17 bases in between. The CDR3 DNA is TGTGCCAGCAGCCCCCAACTCTACCCAAGGACCCAGTACTTC. This gives the protein CASSPQLYPRTQYF. Filled out from reference TRBV7-2 and TRBJ2-5, the complete variable domain reads GAGVSQSPSNKVTEKGKDVELRCDPISGHTALYWYRQSLGQGLEFLIYFQGNSAPDKSGLPSDRFSAERTGGSVSTLTIQRTQQEDSAVYLCASSPQLYPRTQYFGPGTRLLVL.

V is TRBV2 and J is TRBJ1-2, with 11 bases that match TRBD1. The CDR3 contains 13 residues. CDR1 is SNHLY and CDR2 is FYNNEI in the germline V gene. After removal of 9 bases from V and 7 bases from J, the junction contained 7 bases not matched to a gene. As DNA, the CDR3 is TGTGCCAGATTAGGACAGGGGGCCTCTGGCTACACCTTC. Protein sequence: CARLGQGASGYTF.

Details on this clone: The junction does not match germline at one end; this may be a read error. The V and J genes are TRBV10-3 and TRBJ2-7, with 7 positions matching TRBD1. Germline values: CDR1 ENHRY, CDR2 SYGVKD. The CDR3 spans 13 residues. The CDR3 loop reads CAMSEQGQGEQYF. The CDR3 nucleotides read TGTGCCATGAGTGAACAGGGGCAGGGCGAGCAGTACTTC.

This CDR3 reads CASKTSSPPYEQYF. The CDR3 DNA follows: TGTGCCAGTAAAACATCCTCACCCCCCTACGAGCAGTACTTC. This chain uses TRBV19 with TRBJ2-7; unclear D gene. The V end was cut by 7 bases, the J end by 2 bases, with 15 bases between. The germline CDR1 and CDR2 sequences are LNHDA and SQIVND (reference sequence). The CDR3 is made up of 14 amino acids.

V and J are TRBV2 and TRBJ1-1, with TRBD1 matching 9 bases. The V and J ends lost 7 bases and 7 bases, in that order; junction bases with no gene match: 10. This CDR3 is 14 amino acids long. Germline lookup yields CDR1 SNHLY and CDR2 FYNNEI. The CDR3, as DNA: TGTGCCAGCACCCTGGACAGGGGACAATTTGAAGCTTTCTTT. Encoded protein: CASTLDRGQFEAFF. Full variable domain (remainder filled in from reference TRBV2 and TRBJ1-1): EPEVTQTPSHQVTQMGQEVILRCVPISNHLYFYWYRQILGQKVEFLVSFYNNEISEKSEIFDDQFSVERPDGSNFTLKIRSTKLEDSAMYFCASTLDRGQFEAFFGQGTRLTVV.

The V gene is TRBV6-5, the J gene TRBJ2-7, with 10 bases fitting TRBD1. With 2 bases clipped from V and 1 base from J, the junction kept 5 bases outside the gene matches. CDR1 and CDR2 from the germline V gene are MNHEY and SVGAGI. The CDR3 consists of 16 residues. Written as DNA, the CDR3 is TGTGCCAGCAGTTACGCCCCGGGACAGGGGTCCTACGAGCAGTACTTC. Its protein is CASSYAPGQGSYEQYF.

The chain carries TRBV2 and TRBJ2-2, with 9 nucleotides matching TRBD2. The junction had 12 bases not matched to a gene; V was cut back by 7 bases and J by 3 bases. The CDR3 runs to 17 residues. CDR1 SNHLY and CDR2 FYNNEI come from the germline V gene. In nucleotides, the CDR3 is TGTGCCAGCAATGGACTACGGCGGGGGGGTGACACCGGGGAGCTGTTTTTT. Amino acids: CASNGLRRGGDTGELFF.

This rearrangement joins TRBV7-2 to TRBJ2-5, with 9 bases aligning to TRBD2. The J call may not be correct, given that the DNA end is closer to TRBJ2-7. Germline values: CDR1 SGHTA, CDR2 FQGNSA. The CDR3 consists of 16 residues. The CDR3 spells CASSLQRGVQAGEQYF. CDR3 nucleotides: TGTGCCAGCAGCTTACAGCGGGGGGTCCAAGCAGGCGAGCAGTACTTC.

The CDR3 sequence is CASSRSGASYEQYF. CDR3 DNA: TGTGCCAGCAGCAGGAGCGGGGCCTCCTACGAGCAGTACTTC. The rearrangement links TRBV27 to TRBJ2-7; TRBD2 matches at 7 bases. V lost 6 bases, J lost 0 bases, and 5 bases stayed unmatched. CDR3 size: 14 residues. Looked up from germline, CDR1 is MNHEY and CDR2 is SMNVEV (reference sequence).

The chain links TRBV29-1 to TRBJ2-2; 12 bases match TRBD2. The CDR3 is 16 residues long. Germline CDR1 reads SQVTM; CDR2 reads ANQGSEA. The ends lost 4 bases at V and 6 bases at J; junction bases unmatched: 9. The CDR3 sequence is CSVGRRLAGVPGELFF. CDR3 bases: TGCAGCGTTGGGCGCCGACTAGCGGGAGTCCCCGGGGAGCTGTTTTTT.

This clone was recorded a few times. The gene calls are TRBV6-1 and TRBJ2-7, with TRBD1 identical over 7 bases. The CDR3 contains 14 residues. Germline V gene sequence: CDR1 MNHNS, CDR2 SASEGT. J lost 0 bases, V lost 4 bases, and 3 bases had no gene match. The CDR3 region is CASSVGQASYEQYF. The DNA for the CDR3 is TGTGCCAGCAGTGTCGGACAGGCCTCCTACGAGCAGTACTTC.

The V and J genes are TRBV9 and TRBJ1-3, with 9 bases matching TRBD1. Trimming at V came to 4 bases and at J to 4 bases, leaving 6 bases not matched to a gene. Looked up from germline, CDR1 is SGDLS and CDR2 is YYNGEE. The CDR3 has 15 residues. This CDR3 reads CASSSGTGTGNTIYF. CDR3 in DNA: TGTGCCAGCAGCTCGGGGACAGGGACCGGAAACACCATATATTTT.

This sequence joins TRBV15 and TRBJ1-5; a possible D gene is TRBD1 (5 bases). Between the trimmed V and J ends, which lost 1 base and 6 bases, there was a span of 10 bases. This CDR3 spans 14 amino acids. Per the germline V gene, CDR1 is LNHNV and CDR2 is YYDKDF (reference sequence). This chain's CDR3 is CATSRGGLGQPQHF. Written as DNA, the CDR3 is TGTGCCACCAGCAGAGGGGGCTTAGGTCAGCCCCAGCATTTT.

V is TRBV7-2 and J is TRBJ1-3, with D uncertain. CDR3 length: 16 residues. Germline V gives CDR1 SGHTA, CDR2 FQGNSA. Trimming pared 5 bases from V and 0 bases from J, leaving 14 bases between. CDR3 amino acids: CASSLSPLSSGNTIYF. The CDR3 DNA sequence: TGTGCCAGCAGCCTCTCCCCACTGAGCTCTGGAAACACCATATATTTT.

The CDR3 sequence: CASSPVLSGIETQYF. The DNA for the CDR3 is TGTGCCAGCAGCCCCGTACTTAGCGGGATAGAGACCCAGTACTTC. The rearrangement links TRBV7-9 to TRBJ2-5; 8 nucleotides line up with TRBD2. Germline V CDR1 and CDR2: SEHNR, FQNEAQ (reference sequence). V lost 5 bases and J lost 4; bases outside the gene matches: 9. The CDR3 sequence is 15 residues long.

The rearrangement joins TRBV5-1 to TRBJ2-3; TRBD2 aligns across 13 bases. The CDR3 contains 17 residues. Per the germline V gene, CDR1 is SGHRS and CDR2 is YFSETQ. V gave up 4 bases and J gave up 1 base; unmatched junction bases: 6. CDR3 in DNA: TGCGCCAGCAGCAAAGGGACTAGCGGGGTTCGCACAGATACGCAGTATTTT. The encoded protein is CASSKGTSGVRTDTQYF.

The chain uses TRBV9 and TRBJ1-1, with unresolved D. Germline V gives CDR1 SGDLS, CDR2 YYNGEE. There are 14 residues in the CDR3. Trimming cost V 0 bases and J 4 bases, with 10 bases left between them. CDR3 sequence (DNA): TGTGCCAGCAGCGTAGTGGCGGCGGGCACTGAAGCTTTCTTT. Residues: CASSVVAAGTEAFF. Using reference TRBV9 and TRBJ1-1 for the parts outside the CDR3, the full variable domain is DSGVTQTPKHLITATGQRVTLRCSPRSGDLSVYWYQQSLDQGLQFLIQYYNGEERAKGNILERFSAQQFPDLHSELNLSSLELGDSALYFCASSVVAAGTEAFFGQGTRLTVV.

Only one count was recorded for this clone. The chain is built from TRBV19 and TRBJ2-5; weak D call: TRBD1 (5 bases). Trimming removed 3 bases from V and 0 bases from J, with 5 bases in between. This CDR3 contains 13 residues. Germline values: CDR1 LNHDA, CDR2 SQIVND (reference sequence). CDR3 DNA: TGTGCCAGTAGTATGGACAACCAAGAGACCCAGTACTTC. It codes for CASSMDNQETQYF.

The chain carries TRBV4-3 and TRBJ2-2; D is uncertain. The germline V gene has CDR1 LGHNA and CDR2 YSLEER. The CDR3 totals 14 residues. The V end lost 2 bases, the J end lost 1 base, and 5 bases lay between the germline ends. The CDR3 loop reads CASSQRQNTGELFF. The CDR3 DNA is TGCGCCAGCAGCCAACGACAGAACACCGGGGAGCTGTTTTTT.

The chain carries TRBV19 and TRBJ1-4, with TRBD1 matching over 7 bases. The germline gives CDR1 LNHDA, CDR2 SQIVND (reference sequence). The CDR3 runs to 14 residues. V was clipped by 8 bases and J by 8 bases; unmatched bases: 11. CDR3 protein: CASFHRGSGEKLFF. CDR3 nucleotide sequence: TGTGCCAGTTTTCACAGGGGTTCAGGGGAAAAACTGTTTTTT.

The chain couples TRBV7-9 to TRBJ2-7; tentative D call: TRBD1 (6 bases). Looked up from germline, CDR1 is SEHNR and CDR2 is FQNEAQ (reference sequence). There are 13 residues in the CDR3. The V end lost 5 bases, the J end lost 3 bases, and 11 bases lay between the germline ends. The CDR3 region is CASSGGDNYEQYF. CDR3 bases: TGTGCCAGCAGCGGTGGGGACAACTACGAGCAGTACTTC. Drawing the rest from reference TRBV7-9 and TRBJ2-7, the complete variable domain is DTGVSQNPRHKITKRGQNVTFRCDPISEHNRLYWYRQTLGQGPEFLTYFQNEAQLEKSRLLSDRFSAERPKGSFSTLEIQRTEQGDSAMYLCASSGGDNYEQYFGPGTRLTVT.

This chain joins TRBV6-6 and TRBJ1-2; 9 bases match TRBD1. V dropped 7 bases and J dropped 8; count of bases not matched to a gene: 8. The germline gives CDR1 MNHNY, CDR2 SVGAGI (reference sequence). The CDR3 consists of 13 residues. CDR3 sequence reads: CASIHWTGEGYTF. The CDR3 bases are TGTGCCAGCATCCACTGGACAGGGGAAGGCTACACCTTC.

This chain joins TRBV15 and TRBJ2-1, with D possibly being TRBD2 (5 bases). With 5 bases removed from V and 8 bases from J, the gap between germline ends came to 22 bases. The CDR3 sequence is 16 residues long. Germline-derived CDR1 and CDR2 are LNHNV and YYDKDF (reference sequence). As DNA, the CDR3 is TGTGCCACCAGCCTGCCGGACTCAAATTCCCCTTATGAGCAGTTCTTC. Translation: CATSLPDSNSPYEQFF.

The chain is built from TRBV5-3 and TRBJ1-5, with 7 bases lining up with TRBD1. TRBV5-3 belongs to the ORF category, with a function that is uncertain. CDR3 length: 16 amino acids. The V segment lost 4 bases and the J segment 3 bases; nucleotides outside the gene matches: 10. The CDR3 coding sequence is TGTGCCAGAAGCAGCTGGACAGGCTCCTTCAATCAGCCCCAGCATTTT. It yields the protein CARSSWTGSFNQPQHF.

The chain employs TRBV28 and TRBJ2-3; 7 bases fit TRBD2. Germline V gene data show CDR1 as MDHEN and CDR2 as SYDVKM. This CDR3 is 15 amino acids long. The junction had 5 bases not matched to a gene; V was cut back by 5 bases and J by 0 bases. CDR3 DNA sequence: TGTGCCAGCAGTCCCCGGGGAGGGAGCACAGATACGCAGTATTTT. Translating it yields CASSPRGGSTDTQYF.

CDR3 coding DNA: TGTGCCACCAGATCCCCCCGGGGGGCCTACAATGAGCAGTTCTTC. It specifies CATRSPRGAYNEQFF. The J gene is TRBJ2-1, the V gene TRBV15; 7 bases are shared with TRBD2. The CDR3 consists of 15 residues. V gave up 6 bases and J gave up 2 bases; unmatched junction bases: 7. Looked up from germline, CDR1 is LNHNV and CDR2 is YYDKDF (reference sequence).

This clone has a single count. Germline is not matched at one junction end, which may reflect a read error. The rearrangement links TRBV2 to TRBJ1-2; the match to TRBD1 covers 11 bases. Per the germline V gene, CDR1 is SNHLY and CDR2 is FYNNEI. CDR3 size: 13 residues. CDR3 residues: CAGRGQGAWGYTF. DNA for the CDR3: TGTGCCGGCAGAGGACAGGGGGCTTGGGGCTACACCTTC.